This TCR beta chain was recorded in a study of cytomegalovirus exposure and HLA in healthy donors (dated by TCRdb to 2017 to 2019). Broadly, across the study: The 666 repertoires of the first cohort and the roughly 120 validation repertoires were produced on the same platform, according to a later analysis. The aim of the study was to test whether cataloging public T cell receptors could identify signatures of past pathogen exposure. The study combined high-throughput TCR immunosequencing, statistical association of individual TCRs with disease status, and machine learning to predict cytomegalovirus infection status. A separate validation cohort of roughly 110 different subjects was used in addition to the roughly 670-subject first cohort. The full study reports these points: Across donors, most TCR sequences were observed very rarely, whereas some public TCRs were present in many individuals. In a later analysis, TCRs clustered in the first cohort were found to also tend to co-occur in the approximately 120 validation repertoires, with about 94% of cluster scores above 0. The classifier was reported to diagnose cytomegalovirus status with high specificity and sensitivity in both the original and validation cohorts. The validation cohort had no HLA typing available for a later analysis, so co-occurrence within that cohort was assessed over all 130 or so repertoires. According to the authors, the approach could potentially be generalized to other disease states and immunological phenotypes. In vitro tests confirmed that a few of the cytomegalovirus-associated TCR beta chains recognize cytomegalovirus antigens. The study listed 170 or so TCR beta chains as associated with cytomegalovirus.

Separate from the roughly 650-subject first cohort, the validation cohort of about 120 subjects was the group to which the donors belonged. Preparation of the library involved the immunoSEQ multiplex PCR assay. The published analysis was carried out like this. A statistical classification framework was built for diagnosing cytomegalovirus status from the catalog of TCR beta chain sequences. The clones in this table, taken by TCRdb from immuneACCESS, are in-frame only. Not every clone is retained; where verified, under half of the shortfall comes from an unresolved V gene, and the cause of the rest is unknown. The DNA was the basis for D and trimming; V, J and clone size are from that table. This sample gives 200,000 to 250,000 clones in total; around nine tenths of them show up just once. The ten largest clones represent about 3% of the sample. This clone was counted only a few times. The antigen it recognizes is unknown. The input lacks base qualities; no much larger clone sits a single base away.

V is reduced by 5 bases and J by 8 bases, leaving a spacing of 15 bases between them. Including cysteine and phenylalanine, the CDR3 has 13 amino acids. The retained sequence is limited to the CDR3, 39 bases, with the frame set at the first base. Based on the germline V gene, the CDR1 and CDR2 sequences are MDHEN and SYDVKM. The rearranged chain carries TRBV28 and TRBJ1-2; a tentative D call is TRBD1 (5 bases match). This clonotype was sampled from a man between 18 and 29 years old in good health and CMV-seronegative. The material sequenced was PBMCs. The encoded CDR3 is CASSPGWTYGYTF. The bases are TGTGCCAGCAGTCCAGGGTGGACCTACGGCTACACCTTC.